This TCR beta chain was documented in a study of OX40 agonist ivuxolimab in advanced cancers. Study in general: Three patients showed partial responses: one hepatocellular carcinoma and two cutaneous melanoma cases.

CDR1 is PRHDT and CDR2 is FYEKMQ in the germline V gene (reference sequence). CDR3 length: 14 amino acids. Losses at the gene ends were 3 bases for V and 2 bases for J; bases not matched to a gene: 2. Some clones are missing from TCRdb's copy, which holds only in-frame ones; the method was immunoSEQ multiplex PCR. This table has 65,000 to 95,000 clones, 80% to 95% appearing once. The V and J genes are TRBV13 and TRBJ2-7, with 9 bases aligning to TRBD2. The sequence came from an adult with an advanced solid tumor such as melanoma, head and neck, liver or kidney cancer. The material sequenced was CD4+ or CD8+ T cells sorted from blood, taken in a trial of the OX40 agonist ivuxolimab. CDR3 protein: CASSLGGGAYEQYF. In DNA, the CDR3 is TGTGCCAGCAGCTTGGGCGGGGGGGCCTACGAGCAGTACTTC. Full variable domain (missing parts from reference TRBV13 and TRBJ2-7): AAGVIQSPRHLIKEKRETATLKCYPIPRHDTVYWYQQGPGQDPQFLISFYEKMQSDKGSIPDRFSAQQFSDYHSELNMSSLELGDSALYFCASSLGGGAYEQYFGPGTRLTVT.